Included here is one T cell receptor beta chain sequence, with context. The germline V gene has CDR1 SGHDT and CDR2 YYEEEE. The CDR3 is 17 residues long. Unmatched junction bases numbered 18, after V lost 1 base and J lost 12 bases. This table comes from immunoSEQ multiplex PCR, and its TCRdb copy is limited to in-frame clones, with some not included. Among roughly 280,000 clones listed, roughly 87% were seen once. This specimen comes from a study of blood T cell repertoires in COVID-19. Input material: peripheral blood. The origin of this receptor is a woman between 45 and 60 years old who had recovered from COVID-19. The J gene is TRBJ1-1, the V gene TRBV5-6, with 10 bases that match TRBD1. The DNA of the CDR3 is TGTGCCAGCAGCTTGCTCGCCGGGACAGGGGTCCCGACGAGTACTTTCTTT. It translates to CASSLLAGTGVPTSTFF.